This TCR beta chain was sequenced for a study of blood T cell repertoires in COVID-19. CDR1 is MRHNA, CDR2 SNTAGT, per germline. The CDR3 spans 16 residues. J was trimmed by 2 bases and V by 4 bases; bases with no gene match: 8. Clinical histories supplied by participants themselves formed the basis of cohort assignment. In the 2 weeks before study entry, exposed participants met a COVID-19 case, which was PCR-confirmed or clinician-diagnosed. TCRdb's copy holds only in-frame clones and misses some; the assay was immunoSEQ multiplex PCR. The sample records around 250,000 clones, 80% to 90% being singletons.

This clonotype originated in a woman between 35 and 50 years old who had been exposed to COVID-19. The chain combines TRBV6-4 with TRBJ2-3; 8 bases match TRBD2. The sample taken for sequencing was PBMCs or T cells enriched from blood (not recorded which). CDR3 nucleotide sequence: TGTGCCAGCAGTGCCTCTCGGGAGGGGGACACAGATACGCAGTATTTT. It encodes CASSASREGDTDTQYF.